The 15 T cell receptor beta chains reported below all come from one sample, sequenced in a study of blood T cells in healthy people across ages (dated by TCRdb to about 2015). Libraries were built with 5' RACE. Sequencing used an Illumina HiSeq 2500. A second roughly 6 to 12 cycle PCR used a sample-barcoded 5' primer and a J-beta primer mix. The public sequencing data were trimmed at Q25 with fastp and processed into clonotypes with MiXCR by TCRdb, which kept only in-frame beta chains. Each CDR3 protein appears once, grouped with its most common genes and DNA. The sample includes under 800,000 distinct CDR3 sequences, with about 21% observed a single time. 3.5% to 4% of the sample lies in the top ten. What was sequenced was blood. These TCRs come from a man in his 70s in good health.

This clonotype was found a few times. This chain connects TRBV5-1 to TRBJ2-3; D unclear. The CDR3 runs to 13 residues. Between the trimmed V and J ends, which lost 3 bases and 2 bases, there was a span of 7 bases. Germline V lookup: CDR1 SGHRS, CDR2 YFSETQ. CDR3 sequence: CASSSVDTDTQYF. The CDR3 DNA is TGCGCCAGCAGCTCGGTGGACACAGATACGCAGTATTTT.

This clonotype was counted only a few times. The chain carries TRBV20-1 and TRBJ2-5, with 9 bases matching TRBD1. J gave up 0 bases and V 2 bases, and 7 bases lay outside the gene matches. CDR3 length: 16 residues. The germline CDR1 and CDR2 sequences are DFQATT and SNEGSKA (reference sequence). CDR3 DNA: TGCAGTGCTAGAACCGGACAGGGGAAATACCAAGAGACCCAGTACTTC. It yields the protein CSARTGQGKYQETQYF.

The table lists this clonotype with a few counts. This chain links TRBV20-1 with TRBJ2-2, with a tentative D call TRBD2 (6 bases). The CDR3 spans 15 residues. The V and J ends lost 2 bases and 0 bases respectively, with 10 bases between them. The germline V gene has CDR1 DFQATT and CDR2 SNEGSKA (reference sequence). The CDR3 DNA sequence: TGCAGTGCTAGATACGGGAGCGCGAACACCGGGGAGCTGTTTTTT. Its protein is CSARYGSANTGELFF.

This chain links TRBV20-1 with TRBJ2-5; 8 bases line up with TRBD1. Trimming removed 6 bases from V and 2 bases from J; junction bases left unmatched: 5. The germline V gene has CDR1 DFQATT and CDR2 SNEGSKA (reference sequence). This CDR3 region has 13 residues. CDR3 in amino acids: CSARGQVQETQYF. CDR3 in DNA: TGCAGTGCAAGGGGACAGGTACAAGAGACCCAGTACTTC.

The rearrangement joins TRBV9 to TRBJ2-1; D might be TRBD2 (6 bases). The length of the CDR3 is 15 residues. Trimming cost V 0 bases and J 2 bases, with 9 bases left between them. Germline V lookup: CDR1 SGDLS, CDR2 YYNGEE. In DNA, the CDR3 is TGTGCCAGCAGCGTAGTGACGGGAGCCTACAATGAGCAGTTCTTC. Its translation is CASSVVTGAYNEQFF.

The V gene is TRBV4-1, the J gene TRBJ2-1; TRBD2 agrees at 10 bases. The CDR3 is 16 residues long. The germline gives CDR1 MGHRA, CDR2 YSYEKL. Unmatched junction bases numbered 8, after V lost 0 bases and J lost 9 bases. In DNA, the CDR3 is TGCGCCAGCAGCCAAGATCGCACTAGCGGGATCCTTGAGCAGTTCTTC. Protein product: CASSQDRTSGILEQFF.

This clonotype was picked up a small number of times. The chain couples TRBV7-9 to TRBJ2-7, with D hard to call. V lost 6 bases and J lost 1, with 13 bases in between. This CDR3 is built from 14 residues. Germline loops: CDR1 SEHNR, CDR2 FQNEAQ (reference sequence). CDR3 in amino acids: CASRSVGQSYEQYF. The CDR3 region has the DNA TGTGCCAGCAGAAGCGTGGGTCAGTCCTACGAGCAGTACTTC.

This chain uses TRBV9 with TRBJ2-3, with TRBD2 matching 9 bases. V was pared by 0 bases and J by 4 bases, with 6 bases of the junction left unmatched. This CDR3 is 16 amino acids long. Germline V CDR1 and CDR2: SGDLS, YYNGEE. This CDR3 reads CASSVGPGTSPDTQYF. The CDR3 DNA reads TGTGCCAGCAGCGTAGGACCCGGGACTAGCCCAGATACGCAGTATTTT.

The J gene is TRBJ2-2, the V gene TRBV5-6, with 8 nucleotides matching TRBD2. Trimming took 5 bases from V and 7 from J; bases not matched to a gene: 13. Germline V gene sequence: CDR1 SGHDT, CDR2 YYEEEE. The CDR3 runs to 16 residues. The CDR3 loop reads CASSFAGTSRIGELFF. The CDR3 coding sequence is TGTGCCAGCAGTTTCGCCGGGACTAGTCGGATCGGGGAGCTGTTTTTT.

This chain joins TRBV12-3 or TRBV12-4 and TRBJ2-3; TRBD1 might be the D (5 bases). CDR3 length: 14 amino acids. V was clipped by 6 bases and J by 1 base, with 11 bases between them. The CDR3 nucleotides read TGTGCCAGCAGCAGGTGGACACGCACAGATACGCAGTATTTT. Translated, it gives CASSRWTRTDTQYF.

This chain joins TRBV2 and TRBJ2-4; 14 bases are shared with TRBD2. Germline assignment: CDR1 SNHLY and CDR2 FYNNEI. Unmatched junction bases numbered 7, after V lost 1 base and J lost 8 bases. This CDR3 comprises 17 residues. The CDR3 reads CASSEGTGTSGRDIQYF. The CDR3 nucleotides read TGTGCCAGCAGTGAAGGGACCGGGACTAGCGGGAGAGACATTCAGTACTTC.

For this clonotype: Given a much more abundant clone one base away, this may be a read error. The chain is built from TRBV6-2 or TRBV6-3 and TRBJ2-5, with 11 bases aligning to TRBD1. The germline CDR1 and CDR2 sequences are MNHEY and SVGEGT. This CDR3 has 16 amino acids. This CDR3 reads CASSTQRDRGFQTRYF. The CDR3 DNA reads as TGTGCCAGCAGTACGCAACGGGACAGGGGGTTCCAGACCCGGTACTTC.

This clonotype appeared a single time. This chain connects TRBV7-9 to TRBJ2-7, with a tentative D call TRBD1 (6 bases). The length of the CDR3 is 18 residues. Germline V CDR1 and CDR2: SEHNR, FQNEAQ (reference sequence). With 4 bases removed from V and 2 bases from J, the gap between germline ends came to 24 bases. The CDR3 nucleotides are TGTGCCAGCAGCTCGCCGTGGACAGACCCAATGTCCCCCTACGAGCAGTACGTC. It specifies CASSSPWTDPMSPYEQYV.

V is TRBV5-1 and J is TRBJ2-7, with 10 bases matching TRBD1. Germline V gene lookup returns CDR1 SGHRS and CDR2 YFSETQ. The trim removed 4 bases at V and 4 bases at J, leaving 5 bases unmatched. The CDR3 loop spans 14 amino acids. As DNA, the CDR3 is TGCGCCAGCAGCGGAAGGACAGGGGGTTACGAGCAGTACTTC. It encodes CASSGRTGGYEQYF.

This clonotype came up many times. This rearrangement joins TRBV29-1 to TRBJ2-7; D is unclear. Germline assignment: CDR1 SQVTM and CDR2 ANQGSEA. The CDR3 is made up of 10 amino acids. V was pared by 7 bases and J by 6 bases, with 10 bases between. As DNA, the CDR3 is TGCAGCGGCGAAGATGCCGAGCAGTACTTC. This translates into CSGEDAEQYF.